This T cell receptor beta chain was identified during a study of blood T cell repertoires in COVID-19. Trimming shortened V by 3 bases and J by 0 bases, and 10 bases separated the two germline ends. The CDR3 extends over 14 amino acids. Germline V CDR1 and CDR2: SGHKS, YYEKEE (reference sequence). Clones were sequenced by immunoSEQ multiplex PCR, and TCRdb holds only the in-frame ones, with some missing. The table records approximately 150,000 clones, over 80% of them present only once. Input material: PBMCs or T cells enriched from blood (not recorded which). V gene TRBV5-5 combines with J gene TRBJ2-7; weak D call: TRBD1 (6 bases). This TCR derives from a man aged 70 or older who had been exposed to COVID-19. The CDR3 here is CASSSLTGSYEQYF. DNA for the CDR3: TGTGCCAGCAGCTCACTGACAGGCTCCTACGAGCAGTACTTC.